This TCR beta chain was sequenced for a study of blood T cell repertoires in COVID-19. Libraries were prepared by immunoSEQ multiplex PCR; TCRdb keeps only in-frame clonotypes and omits some of them. This table has around 250,000 clones, roughly nine tenths appearing once. Study members were between about 18 and 95 years old and lived in 20 to 30 US regions. Cohorts were determined from participant-reported clinical history. CDR1 is DFQATT, CDR2 SNEGSKA, per germline (reference sequence). The CDR3 is 11 amino acids. Trimming stripped 4 bases from V and 1 base from J, with 4 bases between. The source of this sequence is a human donor in a cohort exposed to, infected with or recovered from COVID-19 (not recorded which). The donor label of this sample is uncertain. The sample taken for sequencing was PBMCs or T cells enriched from blood (not recorded which). The chain carries TRBV20-1 and TRBJ1-1; unclear D gene. CDR3 amino acids: CSAKANTEAFF. CDR3 sequence (DNA): TGCAGTGCTAAAGCGAACACTGAAGCTTTCTTT.